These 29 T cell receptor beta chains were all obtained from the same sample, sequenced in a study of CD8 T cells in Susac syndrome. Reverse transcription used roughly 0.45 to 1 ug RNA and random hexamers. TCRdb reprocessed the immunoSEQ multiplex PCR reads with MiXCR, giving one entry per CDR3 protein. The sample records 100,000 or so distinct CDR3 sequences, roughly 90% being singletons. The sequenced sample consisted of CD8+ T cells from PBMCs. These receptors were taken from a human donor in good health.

The CDR3 nucleotides are TGTGCCAGCAGTCTCCCCGCAGAGAGGGGCTCTGGGGCCAACGTCCTGACTTTC. Amino acid sequence: CASSLPAERGSGANVLTF. The V and J genes are TRBV6-2 or TRBV6-3 and TRBJ2-6; D could derive from TRBD1 or TRBD2 (5 bases each). CDR1 MNHEY and CDR2 SVGEGT come from the germline V gene. CDR3 length: 18 residues. V lost 5 bases to trimming and J lost 0 bases, with 17 bases between them.

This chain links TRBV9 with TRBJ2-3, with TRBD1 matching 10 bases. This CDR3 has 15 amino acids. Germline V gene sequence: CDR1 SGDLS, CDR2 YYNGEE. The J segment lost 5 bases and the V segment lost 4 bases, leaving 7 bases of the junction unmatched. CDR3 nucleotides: TGTGCCAGCAGCTCTCCCGGGACAGGGGAAGATACGCAGTATTTT. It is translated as CASSSPGTGEDTQYF.

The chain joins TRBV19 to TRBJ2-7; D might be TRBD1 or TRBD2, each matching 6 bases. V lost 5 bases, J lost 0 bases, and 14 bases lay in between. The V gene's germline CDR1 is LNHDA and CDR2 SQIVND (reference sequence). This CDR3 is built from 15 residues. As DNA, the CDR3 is TGTGCCAGTAGTGCGGGACACCGGAGCTCCTACGAGCAGTACTTC. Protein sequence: CASSAGHRSSYEQYF.

This CDR3 reads CASSPGLADYNEQFF. The CDR3 bases are TGTGCCAGCAGCCCGGGACTAGCGGATTACAATGAGCAGTTCTTC. The J gene is TRBJ2-1, the V gene TRBV7-9, with 11 bases that match TRBD2. The trim removed 5 bases at V and 4 bases at J, leaving 4 bases unmatched. This CDR3 has 15 residues. Germline V lookup: CDR1 SEHNR, CDR2 FQNEAQ (reference sequence).

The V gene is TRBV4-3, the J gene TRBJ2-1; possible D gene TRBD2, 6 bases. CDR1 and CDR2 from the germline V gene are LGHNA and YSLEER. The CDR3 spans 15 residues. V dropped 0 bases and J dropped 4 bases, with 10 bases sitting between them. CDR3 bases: TGCGCCAGCAGCCAAGAAACGGGAGTTTACAATGAGCAGTTCTTC. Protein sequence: CASSQETGVYNEQFF.

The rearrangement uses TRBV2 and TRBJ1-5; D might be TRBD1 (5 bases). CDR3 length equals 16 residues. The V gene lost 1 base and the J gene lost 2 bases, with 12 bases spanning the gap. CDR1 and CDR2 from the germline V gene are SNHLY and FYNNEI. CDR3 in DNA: TGTGCCAGCAGTGAAGTAGGGGCAGGGCGCAATCAGCCCCAGCATTTT. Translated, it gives CASSEVGAGRNQPQHF. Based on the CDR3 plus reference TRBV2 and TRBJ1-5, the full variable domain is EPEVTQTPSHQVTQMGQEVILRCVPISNHLYFYWYRQILGQKVEFLVSFYNNEISEKSEIFDDQFSVERPDGSNFTLKIRSTKLEDSAMYFCASSEVGAGRNQPQHFGDGTRLSIL.

This CDR3 is CASSLWAGTDVVETQYF. CDR3 sequence (DNA): TGCGCCAGCAGCTTATGGGCCGGGACAGATGTTGTTGAGACCCAGTACTTC. The chain is built from TRBV5-1 and TRBJ2-5, with 7 bases matching TRBD1. CDR1 SGHRS and CDR2 YFSETQ come from the germline V gene. After removal of 2 bases from V and 5 bases from J, the junction contained 15 bases not matched to a gene. This CDR3 comprises 17 residues.

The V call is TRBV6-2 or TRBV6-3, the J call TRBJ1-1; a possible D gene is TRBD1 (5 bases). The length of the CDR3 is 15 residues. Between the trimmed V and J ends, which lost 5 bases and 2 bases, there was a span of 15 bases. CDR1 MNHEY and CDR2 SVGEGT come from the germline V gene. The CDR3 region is CASSKRQTLNTEAFF. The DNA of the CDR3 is TGTGCCAGCAGTAAAAGACAGACCCTTAACACTGAAGCTTTCTTT.

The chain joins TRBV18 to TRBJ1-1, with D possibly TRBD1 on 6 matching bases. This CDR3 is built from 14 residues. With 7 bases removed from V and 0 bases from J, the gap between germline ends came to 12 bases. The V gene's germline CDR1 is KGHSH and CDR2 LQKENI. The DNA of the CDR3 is TGTGCCAGCTTTTTACAGGGACTGAACACTGAAGCTTTCTTT. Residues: CASFLQGLNTEAFF.

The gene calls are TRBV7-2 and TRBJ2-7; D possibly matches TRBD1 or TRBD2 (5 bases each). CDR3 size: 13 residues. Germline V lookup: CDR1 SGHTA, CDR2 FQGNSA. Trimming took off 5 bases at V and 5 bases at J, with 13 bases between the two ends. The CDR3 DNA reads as TGTGCCAGCAGCCTGGGACCGACGGACGAGCAGTACTTC. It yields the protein CASSLGPTDEQYF. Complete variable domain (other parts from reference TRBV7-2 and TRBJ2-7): GAGVSQSPSNKVTEKGKDVELRCDPISGHTALYWYRQSLGQGLEFLIYFQGNSAPDKSGLPSDRFSAERTGGSVSTLTIQRTQQEDSAVYLCASSLGPTDEQYFGPGTRLTVT.

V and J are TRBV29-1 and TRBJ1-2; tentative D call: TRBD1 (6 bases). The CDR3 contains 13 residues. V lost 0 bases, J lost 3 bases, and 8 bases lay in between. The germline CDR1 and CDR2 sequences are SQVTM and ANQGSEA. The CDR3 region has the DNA TGCAGCGTTGAAGAGGGGGCACACTATGGCTACACCTTC. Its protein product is CSVEEGAHYGYTF.

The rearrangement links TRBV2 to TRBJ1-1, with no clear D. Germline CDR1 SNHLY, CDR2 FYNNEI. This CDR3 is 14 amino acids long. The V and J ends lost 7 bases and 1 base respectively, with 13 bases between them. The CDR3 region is CASTREIRNTEAFF. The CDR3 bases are TGTGCCAGCACAAGGGAAATAAGGAACACTGAAGCTTTCTTT.

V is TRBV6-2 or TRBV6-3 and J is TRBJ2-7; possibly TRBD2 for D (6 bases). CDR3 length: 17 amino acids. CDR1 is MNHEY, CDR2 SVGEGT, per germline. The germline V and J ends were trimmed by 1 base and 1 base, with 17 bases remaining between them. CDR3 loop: CASSYLGTPAGSYEQYF. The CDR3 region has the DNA TGTGCCAGCAGTTACTTGGGCACCCCCGCGGGATCCTACGAGCAGTACTTC.

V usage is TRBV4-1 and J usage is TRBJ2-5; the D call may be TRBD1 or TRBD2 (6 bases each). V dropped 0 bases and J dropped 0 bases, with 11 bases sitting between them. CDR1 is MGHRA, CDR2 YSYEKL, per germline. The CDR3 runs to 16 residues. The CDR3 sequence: CASSQDGGGYQETQYF. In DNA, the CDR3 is TGCGCCAGCAGCCAAGATGGAGGGGGGTACCAAGAGACCCAGTACTTC.

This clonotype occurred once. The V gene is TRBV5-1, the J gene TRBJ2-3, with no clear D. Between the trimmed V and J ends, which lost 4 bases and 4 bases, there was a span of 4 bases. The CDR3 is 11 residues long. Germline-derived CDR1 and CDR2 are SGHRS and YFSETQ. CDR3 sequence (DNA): TGCGCCAGCAGCAGGTCAGATACGCAGTATTTT. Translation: CASSRSDTQYF.

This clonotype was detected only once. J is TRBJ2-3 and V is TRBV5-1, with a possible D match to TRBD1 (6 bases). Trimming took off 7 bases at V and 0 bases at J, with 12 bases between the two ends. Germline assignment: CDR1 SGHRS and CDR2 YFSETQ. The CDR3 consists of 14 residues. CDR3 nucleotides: TGCGCCAGCGGGGGACACCTAAGCACAGATACGCAGTATTTT. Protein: CASGGHLSTDTQYF.

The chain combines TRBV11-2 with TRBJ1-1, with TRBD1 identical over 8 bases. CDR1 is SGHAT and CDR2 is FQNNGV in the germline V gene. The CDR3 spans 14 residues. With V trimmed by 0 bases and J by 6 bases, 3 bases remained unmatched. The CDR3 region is CASSLEGTGAEAFF. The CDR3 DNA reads TGTGCCAGCAGCTTAGAGGGGACAGGCGCTGAAGCTTTCTTT.

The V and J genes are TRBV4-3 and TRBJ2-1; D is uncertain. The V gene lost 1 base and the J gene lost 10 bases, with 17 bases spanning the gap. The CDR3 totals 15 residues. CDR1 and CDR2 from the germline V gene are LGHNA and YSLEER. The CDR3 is CASSQVSRSSVEQFF. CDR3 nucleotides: TGCGCCAGCAGCCAAGTCTCTAGGAGCAGCGTCGAGCAGTTCTTC.

CDR3: CASSERTGGDYGYTF. The CDR3 nucleotides read TGTGCCAGCAGCGAAAGGACAGGGGGCGACTATGGCTACACCTTC. V usage is TRBV6-5 and J usage is TRBJ1-2, with 11 bases lining up with TRBD1. The germline V gene has CDR1 MNHEY and CDR2 SVGAGI. The CDR3 covers 15 residues. After removal of 6 bases from V and 3 bases from J, the junction contained 6 bases not matched to a gene.

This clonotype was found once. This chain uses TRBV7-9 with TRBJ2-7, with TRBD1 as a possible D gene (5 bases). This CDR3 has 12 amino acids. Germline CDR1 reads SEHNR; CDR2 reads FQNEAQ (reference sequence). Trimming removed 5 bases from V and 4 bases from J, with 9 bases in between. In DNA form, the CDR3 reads TGTGCCAGCAGCGCACAGGCGTACGAGCAGTACTTC. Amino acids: CASSAQAYEQYF.

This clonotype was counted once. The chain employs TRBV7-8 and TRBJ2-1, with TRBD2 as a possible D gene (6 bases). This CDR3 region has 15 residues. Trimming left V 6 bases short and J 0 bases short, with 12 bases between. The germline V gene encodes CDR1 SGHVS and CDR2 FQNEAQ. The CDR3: CASRRLEFSYNEQFF. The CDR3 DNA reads TGTGCCAGCAGACGACTAGAATTCTCCTACAATGAGCAGTTCTTC.

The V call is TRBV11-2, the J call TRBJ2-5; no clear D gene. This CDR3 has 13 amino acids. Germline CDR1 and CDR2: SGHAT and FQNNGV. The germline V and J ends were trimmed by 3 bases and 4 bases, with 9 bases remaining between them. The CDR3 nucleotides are TGTGCCAGCAGCTTCGGCTCCTCAGAGACCCAGTACTTC. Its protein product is CASSFGSSETQYF.

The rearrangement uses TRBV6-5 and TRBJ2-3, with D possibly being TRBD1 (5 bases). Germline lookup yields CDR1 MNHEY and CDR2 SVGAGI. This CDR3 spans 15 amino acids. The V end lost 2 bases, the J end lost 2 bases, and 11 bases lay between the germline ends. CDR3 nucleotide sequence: TGTGCCAGCAGTTACACGGCGGACAACACAGATACGCAGTATTTT. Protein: CASSYTADNTDTQYF.

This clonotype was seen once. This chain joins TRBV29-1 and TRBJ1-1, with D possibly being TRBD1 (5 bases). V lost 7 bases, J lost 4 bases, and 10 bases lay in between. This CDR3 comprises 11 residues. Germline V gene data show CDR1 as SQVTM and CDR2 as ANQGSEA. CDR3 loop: CSGSQGTEAFF. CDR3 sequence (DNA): TGCAGCGGTTCGCAGGGCACTGAAGCTTTCTTT.

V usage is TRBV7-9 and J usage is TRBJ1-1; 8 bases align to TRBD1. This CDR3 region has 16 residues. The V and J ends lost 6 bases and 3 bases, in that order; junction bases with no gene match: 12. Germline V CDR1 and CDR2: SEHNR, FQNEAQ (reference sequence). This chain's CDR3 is CASSTRTGLGDTEAFF. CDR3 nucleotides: TGTGCCAGCAGTACCCGGACAGGGCTCGGGGACACTGAAGCTTTCTTT.

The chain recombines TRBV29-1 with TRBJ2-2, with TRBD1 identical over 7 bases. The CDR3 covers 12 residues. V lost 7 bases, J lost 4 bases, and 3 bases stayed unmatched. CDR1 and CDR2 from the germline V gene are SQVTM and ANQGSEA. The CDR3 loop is CSGAGGTGELFF. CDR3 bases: TGCAGCGGCGCAGGGGGCACCGGGGAGCTGTTTTTT.

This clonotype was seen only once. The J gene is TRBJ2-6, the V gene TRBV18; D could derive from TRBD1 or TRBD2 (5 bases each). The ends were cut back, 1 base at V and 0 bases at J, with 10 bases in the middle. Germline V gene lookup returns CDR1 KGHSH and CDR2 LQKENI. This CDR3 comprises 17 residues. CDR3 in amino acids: CASSPRDVLSGANVLTF. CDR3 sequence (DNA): TGTGCCAGCTCACCACGGGACGTGCTCTCTGGGGCCAACGTCCTGACTTTC. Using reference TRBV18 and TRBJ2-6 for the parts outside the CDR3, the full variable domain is NAGVMQNPRHLVRRRGQEARLRCSPMKGHSHVYWYRQLPEEGLKFMVYLQKENIIDESGMPKERFSAEFPKEGPSILRIQQVVRGDSAAYFCASSPRDVLSGANVLTFGAGSRLTVL.

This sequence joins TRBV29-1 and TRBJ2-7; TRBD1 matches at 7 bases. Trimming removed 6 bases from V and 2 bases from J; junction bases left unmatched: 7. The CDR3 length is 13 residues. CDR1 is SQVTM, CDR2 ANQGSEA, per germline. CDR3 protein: CSVRDSLTYEQYF. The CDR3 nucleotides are TGCAGCGTACGGGACAGTTTAACCTACGAGCAGTACTTC.

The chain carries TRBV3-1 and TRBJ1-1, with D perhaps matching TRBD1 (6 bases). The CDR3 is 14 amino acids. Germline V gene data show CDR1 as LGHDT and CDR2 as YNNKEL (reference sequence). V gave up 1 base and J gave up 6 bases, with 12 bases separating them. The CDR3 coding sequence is TGTGCCAGCAGCCAAGTTCTGGGGGGCTCTGAAGCTTTCTTT. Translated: CASSQVLGGSEAFF. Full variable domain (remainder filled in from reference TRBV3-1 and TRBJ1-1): DTAVSQTPKYLVTQMGNDKSIKCEQNLGHDTMYWYKQDSKKFLKIMFSYNNKELIINETVPNRFSPKSPDKAHLNLHINSLELGDSAVYFCASSQVLGGSEAFFGQGTRLTVV.